This TCR beta chain was obtained from a study of Tregs in tolerant kidney transplant recipients. Sequencing used immunoSEQ multiplex PCR; TCRdb keeps in-frame clones, though not all of them. The sample shows roughly 20,000 clones, approximately 65% of them seen only once. Turning to this clone: Its antigen is unknown.

Germline V gene lookup returns CDR1 GTSNPN and CDR2 SVGIG (reference sequence). The CDR3 covers 14 residues. With 0 bases clipped from V and 7 bases from J, the junction kept 9 bases outside the gene matches. The sample comprised Tregs from blood cultured with allogeneic cells. V usage is TRBV30 and J usage is TRBJ2-7; 7 bases line up with TRBD1. The source of this sequence is a human donor in good health. The CDR3 here is CAWSVDRANGEQYF. The CDR3 nucleotides read TGTGCCTGGAGTGTTGACAGGGCCAATGGGGAGCAGTACTTC.